This T cell receptor (beta chain) was sequenced during a study of STAT5B mutations in CD4+ large granular lymphocyte leukemia. V lost 4 bases and J lost 0, with 11 bases in between. Germline V gene sequence: CDR1 SGHDT, CDR2 YYEEEE. CDR3 size: 15 residues. Original processing methods: A productive frequency of 2.59 x 10-5 was the lowest detectable. The protocol was immunoSEQ multiplex PCR, while the TCRdb copy is restricted to in-frame clones and leaves out a portion. V and J calls and clone size are as listed in that table; D and trimming were resolved from the DNA. Found here are 20,000 to 25,000 clones, just under 75% of them singletons; the top ten hold roughly a tenth. Study findings and constraints: Without putative leukemic clones, patient CD4-sorted repertoires remained more clonal than healthy CD4+ repertoires. Approximately 25% of private leukemic clonotypes occurred rarely in other patients' non-leukemic repertoires. Top patient clones used TRBV06 genes more often: 8/27 versus 2/35 in controls.

Concerning this clone: Its antigen is unidentified.

The genes are TRBV5-6 and TRBJ2-4; the D call may be TRBD1 or TRBD2 (5 bases each). Sequencing was done on a sample of CD4+ T cells from blood buffy coats. The TCR was taken from a human donor in good health. The CDR3 coding sequence is TGTGCCAGCAGCCGAGAGGGGCTAGCCAAAAACATTCAGTACTTC. This sequence encodes CASSREGLAKNIQYF.